This T cell receptor beta chain was identified in a study of cytomegalovirus exposure and HLA in healthy donors. The study, taken as a whole, reports: Some TCR beta chains (more than 150 of them) were listed as cytomegalovirus-associated. There were three CMV-associated chains whose specificity for CMV antigens was confirmed in vitro.

Trimming removed 0 bases from V and 3 bases from J, with 18 bases in between. The germline CDR1 and CDR2 sequences are SGHDN and FVKESK. The CDR3 consists of 17 residues. The repertoire was sequenced with immunoSEQ multiplex PCR; TCRdb's copy has only in-frame clones and lacks some. The sample includes hundreds of thousands of clones, 70% to 90% of them seen just once. Worth noting for this clone: Its matching antigen is unknown.

The chain uses TRBV14 and TRBJ2-7; no clear D gene. The sequence was obtained from a woman under 30 in good health and CMV-seronegative. The sequenced sample consisted of PBMCs. The CDR3 region has the DNA TGTGCCAGCAGCCAAGAAACTTCTCTGGGCTTCCACTACGAGCAGTACTTC. Its protein product is CASSQETSLGFHYEQYF.